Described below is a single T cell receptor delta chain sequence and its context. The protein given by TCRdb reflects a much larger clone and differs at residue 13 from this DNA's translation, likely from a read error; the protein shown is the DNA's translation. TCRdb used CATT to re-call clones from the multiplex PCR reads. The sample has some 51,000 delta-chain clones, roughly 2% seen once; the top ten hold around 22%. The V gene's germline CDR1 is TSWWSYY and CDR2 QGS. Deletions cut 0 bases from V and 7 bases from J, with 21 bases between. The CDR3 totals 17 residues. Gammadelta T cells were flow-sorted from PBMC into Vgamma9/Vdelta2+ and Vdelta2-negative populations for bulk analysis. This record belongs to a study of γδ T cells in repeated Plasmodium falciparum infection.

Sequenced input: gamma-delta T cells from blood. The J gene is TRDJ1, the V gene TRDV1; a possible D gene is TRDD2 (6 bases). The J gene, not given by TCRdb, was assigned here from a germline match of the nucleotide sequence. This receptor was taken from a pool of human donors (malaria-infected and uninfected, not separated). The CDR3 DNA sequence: TGTGCTCTTGGGGAACTAAAGGGGCTTCCTGCCCAACGTAAACTCATCTTT. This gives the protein CALGELKGLPAQRKLIF.